This TCR beta chain originates from a study of blood T cell repertoires in COVID-19. At the level of the study: COVID-19 samples, acute and convalescent, were from the United States, Italy and Spain. Sources were T cells, B-cell-depleted T cells, or PBMCs; the material itself was cDNA or gDNA.

The germline CDR1 and CDR2 sequences are ENHRY and SYGVKD. This CDR3 comprises 15 residues. V shed 2 bases and J 5 bases; nucleotides not matched to a gene: 7. Under the authors' procedure: Reference gene primer amplification gave estimated nucleated cell counts. Some clones are missing from TCRdb's copy, which holds only in-frame ones; the method was immunoSEQ multiplex PCR. V and J calls and clone size are as listed in that table; D and trimming were resolved from the DNA. Of about 190,000 clones listed, roughly four fifths are singletons. Only a few counts were recorded for this clone. What was sequenced was peripheral blood. The receptor was isolated from a woman aged 40 to 49 with acute or convalescent COVID-19. The chain carries TRBV10-3 and TRBJ2-5, with 8 bases matching TRBD2. The CDR3 sequence: CAISEGRGAEETQYF. The DNA of the CDR3 is TGTGCCATCAGTGAGGGGCGGGGGGCCGAGGAGACCCAGTACTTC.